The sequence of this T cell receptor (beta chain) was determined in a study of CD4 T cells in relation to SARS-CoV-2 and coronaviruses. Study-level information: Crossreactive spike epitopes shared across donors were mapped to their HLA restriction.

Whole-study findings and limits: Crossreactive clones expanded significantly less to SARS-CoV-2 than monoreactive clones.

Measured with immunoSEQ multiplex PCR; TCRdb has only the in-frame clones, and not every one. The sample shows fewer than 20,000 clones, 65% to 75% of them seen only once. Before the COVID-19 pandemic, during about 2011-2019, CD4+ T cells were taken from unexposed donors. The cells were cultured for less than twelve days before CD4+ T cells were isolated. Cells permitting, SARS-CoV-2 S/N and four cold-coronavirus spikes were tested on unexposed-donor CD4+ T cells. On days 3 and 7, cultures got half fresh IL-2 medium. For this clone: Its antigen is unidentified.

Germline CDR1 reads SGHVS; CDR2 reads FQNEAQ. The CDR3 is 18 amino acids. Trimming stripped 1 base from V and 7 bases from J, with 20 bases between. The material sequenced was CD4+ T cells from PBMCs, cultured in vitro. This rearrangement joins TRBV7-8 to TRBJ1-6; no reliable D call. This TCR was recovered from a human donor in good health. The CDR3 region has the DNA TGTGCCAGCAGCTTAGGATCACTTCGGGGTTTCACAAATTCACCCCTCCACTTT. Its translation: CASSLGSLRGFTNSPLHF. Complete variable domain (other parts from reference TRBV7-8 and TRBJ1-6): GAGVSQSPRYKVAKRGQDVALRCDPISGHVSLFWYQQALGQGPEFLTYFQNEAQLDKSGLPSDRFFAERPEGSVSTLKIQRTQQEDSAVYLCASSLGSLRGFTNSPLHFGNGTRLTVT.